The 31 T cell receptor beta chains given below trace back to one sample, sequenced in a study of T-cell reconstitution after alpha-beta-depleted transplantation in children. As it was prepared, the TCRbeta library received unique molecular identifiers. In TCRdb, the PCR reads were re-called with MiXCR into one record per CDR3 protein. The table includes hundreds of thousands of distinct CDR3 sequences, roughly 18% detected once. The sequencing used PBMCs from the stem cell graft donor, collected from the stem cell graft. The receptors originated from a human donor who donated a stem cell graft to a child with acute lymphoblastic leukemia.

In its sample, this clonotype was seen a few times. The chain employs TRBV12-3 or TRBV12-4 and TRBJ2-1; 10 positions agree with TRBD2. Losses at the gene ends were 3 bases for V and 9 bases for J; bases not matched to a gene: 11. The CDR3 sequence is 16 residues long. CDR3 sequence reads: CASSFGIAGGPGEQFF. The CDR3 coding sequence is TGTGCCAGCAGTTTCGGCATAGCGGGAGGCCCTGGTGAGCAGTTCTTC.

The chain joins TRBV7-9 to TRBJ1-6; unclear D gene. The germline V gene has CDR1 SEHNR and CDR2 FQNEAQ (reference sequence). The CDR3 consists of 14 residues. The V gene lost 8 bases and the J gene lost 1 base, with 9 bases spanning the gap. CDR3 sequence: CASGEGSYNSPLHF. The CDR3 nucleotides read TGTGCCAGCGGTGAGGGTTCCTATAATTCACCCCTCCACTTT. Full variable domain (missing parts from reference TRBV7-9 and TRBJ1-6): DTGVSQNPRHKITKRGQNVTFRCDPISEHNRLYWYRQTLGQGPEFLTYFQNEAQLEKSRLLSDRFSAERPKGSFSTLEIQRTEQGDSAMYLCASGEGSYNSPLHFGNGTRLTVT.

The V and J genes are TRBV20-1 and TRBJ2-2; TRBD2 aligns across 7 bases. CDR3 length: 15 residues. Germline values: CDR1 DFQATT, CDR2 SNEGSKA (reference sequence). The V and J ends lost 3 bases and 6 bases, in that order; junction bases with no gene match: 10. The CDR3 DNA reads TGCAGTGCTAGGTTGTGGGAGGGACGCCCCGGGGAGCTGTTTTTT. Amino acid sequence: CSARLWEGRPGELFF.

J is TRBJ2-7 and V is TRBV4-1; unclear D gene. CDR3 length equals 15 residues. The V and J ends lost 2 bases and 3 bases respectively, with 14 bases between them. Per germline, CDR1 MGHRA and CDR2 YSYEKL. The CDR3 here is CASSQYGGVRYEQYF. Written as DNA, the CDR3 is TGCGCCAGCAGCCAATACGGTGGGGTCCGCTACGAGCAGTACTTC.

The chain uses TRBV2 and TRBJ2-7, with a weak D call TRBD1 (7 bases). This CDR3 comprises 14 residues. The V end was cut by 9 bases, the J end by 3 bases, with 18 bases between. The germline V gene encodes CDR1 SNHLY and CDR2 FYNNEI. The CDR3 loop reads CASEEGASVYEQYF. The CDR3, as DNA: TGTGCCAGTGAGGAGGGGGCCTCTGTCTACGAGCAGTACTTC.

This clonotype was observed a handful of times. The gene calls are TRBV18 and TRBJ2-1; 8 bases are a match to TRBD1. Germline CDR1 KGHSH, CDR2 LQKENI. The CDR3 is made up of 13 amino acids. Trimming removed 10 bases from V and 6 bases from J; junction bases left unmatched: 8. The CDR3 coding sequence is TGTGCCACTGAGGACAGGGAGAGCAATGAGCAGTTCTTC. It codes for CATEDRESNEQFF.

This clonotype appeared many times. V gene TRBV2 combines with J gene TRBJ2-1, with TRBD2 matching 9 bases. CDR3 length equals 15 residues. The V gene's germline CDR1 is SNHLY and CDR2 FYNNEI. The ends lost 5 bases at V and 4 bases at J; junction bases unmatched: 6. The CDR3 bases are TGTGCCAGCAGTCGTTTAGCGGGAGCTTACAATGAGCAGTTCTTC. Translation gives CASSRLAGAYNEQFF.

The chain recombines TRBV11-2 with TRBJ2-1, with 9 positions matching TRBD1. The germline gives CDR1 SGHAT, CDR2 FQNNGV. The CDR3 is 15 residues long. J lost 6 bases, V lost 5 bases, and 8 bases had no gene match. The CDR3 sequence is CASSDTGTGSNEQFF. For the CDR3, the DNA is TGTGCCAGCAGCGATACCGGGACAGGGTCCAATGAGCAGTTCTTC.

A few counts support this clonotype. V usage is TRBV24-1 and J usage is TRBJ1-1; D may be TRBD1 (6 bases). V was trimmed by 8 bases and J by 0 bases, leaving 9 bases between them. Looked up from germline, CDR1 is KGHDR and CDR2 is SFDVKD. The CDR3 contains 13 residues. In nucleotides, the CDR3 is TGTGCCACCATGGGGGGGCTGAACACTGAAGCTTTCTTT. Translated, it gives CATMGGLNTEAFF.

The table lists this clonotype with a few counts. This chain joins TRBV7-9 and TRBJ1-4; D unresolved. CDR1 is SEHNR and CDR2 is FQNEAQ in the germline V gene (reference sequence). The CDR3 spans 14 residues. Trimming took off 3 bases at V and 7 bases at J, with 12 bases between the two ends. CDR3: CASSLAPEGEKLFF. In DNA form, the CDR3 reads TGTGCCAGCAGCTTGGCGCCGGAGGGTGAAAAACTGTTTTTT.

This clonotype was observed at least ten times. The chain couples TRBV5-1 to TRBJ1-2; D is unclear. The V and J ends lost 0 bases and 6 bases respectively, with 15 bases between them. Germline CDR1 SGHRS, CDR2 YFSETQ. This CDR3 contains 15 residues. CDR3 DNA sequence: TGCGCCAGCAGCTTGGCCGCACTAGGGCATAATGGCTACACCTTC. Protein product: CASSLAALGHNGYTF.

There are a few counts of this clonotype. V and J are TRBV20-1 and TRBJ2-2; either TRBD1 or TRBD2 may fit D (7 bases each). The length of the CDR3 is 15 residues. Germline V CDR1 and CDR2: DFQATT, SNEGSKA (reference sequence). Between the trimmed V and J ends, which lost 6 bases and 5 bases, there was a span of 19 bases. For the CDR3, the DNA is TGCAGTGCCAGGGGGGGGGGCCGGGAAACCGGGGAGCTGTTTTTT. Translation: CSARGGGRETGELFF.

A few counts support this clonotype. The rearrangement joins TRBV3-1 to TRBJ1-1; 10 bases align to TRBD1. The V gene's germline CDR1 is LGHDT and CDR2 YNNKEL (reference sequence). This CDR3 comprises 18 residues. The V and J ends lost 4 bases and 0 bases, in that order; junction bases with no gene match: 11. The chain's CDR3 is CASSPEGDRGVLNTEAFF. The DNA of the CDR3 is TGTGCCAGCAGCCCGGAGGGGGACAGGGGCGTCCTGAACACTGAAGCTTTCTTT.

This clonotype was detected only a few times. The CDR3 DNA reads TGTGCCAGCAGCCTTACCCGGACAGGGGGCCGGGATGGCTACACCTTC. The encoded protein is CASSLTRTGGRDGYTF. The genes are TRBV7-2 and TRBJ1-2, with 11 bases lining up with TRBD1. The ends lost 5 bases at V and 6 bases at J; junction bases unmatched: 11. The germline V gene has CDR1 SGHTA and CDR2 FQGNSA. This CDR3 region has 16 residues.

This sequence joins TRBV29-1 and TRBJ2-3; 8 bases agree with TRBD1. V lost 7 bases to trimming and J lost 3 bases; unmatched junction nucleotides: 6. CDR3 length: 13 residues. Germline lookup yields CDR1 SQVTM and CDR2 ANQGSEA. CDR3 region: CSAATGETDTQYF. Written as DNA, the CDR3 is TGCAGCGCTGCGACAGGGGAAACAGATACGCAGTATTTT.

V gene TRBV27 combines with J gene TRBJ1-2, with D possibly being TRBD1 (5 bases). The CDR3 is 15 amino acids. The germline V and J ends were trimmed by 0 bases and 4 bases, with 12 bases remaining between them. Per germline, CDR1 MNHEY and CDR2 SMNVEV (reference sequence). DNA for the CDR3: TGTGCCAGCAGTTTATCGAATCCGGGGCTCTATGGCTACACCTTC. This codes for CASSLSNPGLYGYTF.

The chain is built from TRBV23-1 and TRBJ1-5; TRBD1 might be the D (5 bases). TRBV23-1 is flagged as an ORF with uncertain function. Trimming removed 5 bases at V and 6 bases at J, with 17 bases between. The length of the CDR3 is 15 residues. For the CDR3, the DNA is TGCGCCAGCAGTGGTAGGGGCGGGAGCGGTCAGCCCCAGCATTTT. The encoded protein is CASSGRGGSGQPQHF.

The chain couples TRBV2 to TRBJ1-5; D is ambiguous. This CDR3 region has 14 residues. The V gene lost 6 bases and the J gene lost 5 bases, with 14 bases spanning the gap. Germline values: CDR1 SNHLY, CDR2 FYNNEI. CDR3 sequence: CASSRQLDDQPQHF. In nucleotides, the CDR3 is TGTGCCAGCAGCCGGCAGCTAGACGATCAGCCCCAGCATTTT.

The chain employs TRBV3-1 and TRBJ2-1, with D tentatively TRBD2 (6 bases). With 8 bases removed from V and 4 bases from J, the gap between germline ends came to 15 bases. This CDR3 contains 14 residues. The germline V gene has CDR1 LGHDT and CDR2 YNNKEL (reference sequence). The CDR3 sequence: CASSRGLLYNEQFF. CDR3 DNA: TGTGCCAGCTCCCGCGGACTATTATACAATGAGCAGTTCTTC.

The chain employs TRBV10-3 and TRBJ2-7, with 10 nucleotides matching TRBD1. V shed 5 bases, J shed 2 bases, and the junction held 3 bases outside the gene matches. Germline CDR1 is ENHRY and CDR2 is SYGVKD. The CDR3 sequence is 14 residues long. CDR3 in DNA: TGTGCCATCAGTTCGGGACAGGGGACCTACGAGCAGTACTTC. Translation gives CAISSGQGTYEQYF.

The V call is TRBV7-9, the J call TRBJ1-1; TRBD1 is a possible D gene (5 bases). This CDR3 has 14 amino acids. Germline V gene data show CDR1 as SEHNR and CDR2 as FQNEAQ (reference sequence). V lost 2 bases and J lost 3, with 10 bases in between. The CDR3 here is CASSLLIRDTEAFF. CDR3 DNA: TGTGCCAGCAGCTTACTTATCAGGGACACTGAAGCTTTCTTT.

This chain connects TRBV30 to TRBJ1-1; D unclear. V lost 4 bases to trimming and J lost 6 bases, with 15 bases between them. The CDR3 loop spans 13 amino acids. From germline, CDR1 is GTSNPN and CDR2 SVGIG (reference sequence). CDR3: CAWTPTRLPEAFF. The CDR3 nucleotides read TGTGCCTGGACCCCCACTAGGCTTCCTGAAGCTTTCTTT.

The chain has TRBV29-1 and TRBJ2-5; TRBD1 agrees at 9 bases. Unmatched junction bases numbered 6, after V lost 4 bases and J lost 0 bases. This CDR3 has 15 residues. The V gene's germline CDR1 is SQVTM and CDR2 ANQGSEA. CDR3 in amino acids: CSVVPGTGNQETQYF. Here the CDR3 DNA reads TGCAGCGTTGTTCCCGGGACAGGGAACCAAGAGACCCAGTACTTC.

The CDR3 here is CASSLESSPYGYTF. In nucleotides, the CDR3 is TGCGCCAGCAGCTTGGAATCCAGCCCCTATGGCTACACCTTC. The rearrangement joins TRBV5-1 to TRBJ1-2; D gene uncertain. The CDR3 is 14 residues long. V was trimmed by 0 bases and J by 4 bases, leaving 10 bases between them. CDR1 is SGHRS, CDR2 YFSETQ, per germline.

This clonotype has only a few counts. The chain links TRBV4-1 to TRBJ1-2; 8 bases line up with TRBD1. The CDR3 extends over 16 amino acids. Germline V gene data show CDR1 as MGHRA and CDR2 as YSYEKL. J lost 4 bases, V lost 4 bases, and 11 bases had no gene match. CDR3 protein: CASSPHGGQGSYGYTF. The DNA for the CDR3 is TGCGCCAGCAGCCCTCACGGCGGACAGGGTAGCTATGGCTACACCTTC.

This clonotype was detected ten times or more. This sequence joins TRBV6-5 and TRBJ1-1; tentatively, D is TRBD1 (5 bases). The germline gives CDR1 MNHEY, CDR2 SVGAGI. Trimming stripped 4 bases from V and 1 base from J, with 7 bases between. There are 13 residues in the CDR3. The CDR3 is CASSWGENTEAFF. CDR3 DNA: TGTGCCAGCAGTTGGGGGGAGAACACTGAAGCTTTCTTT.

This chain's CDR3 is CSVDRGTGSHEQYF. In nucleotides, the CDR3 is TGCAGCGTTGACCGCGGGACAGGGAGTCACGAGCAGTACTTC. The chain carries TRBV29-1 and TRBJ2-7; TRBD1 aligns across 9 bases. The CDR3 is 14 amino acids. In germline, CDR1 is SQVTM, CDR2 ANQGSEA. With 3 bases clipped from V and 5 bases from J, the junction kept 8 bases outside the gene matches.

This clonotype was observed a few times. The chain recombines TRBV28 with TRBJ2-5, with 8 bases identical to TRBD2. The CDR3 extends over 17 amino acids. CDR1 and CDR2 from the germline V gene are MDHEN and SYDVKM. The V and J ends lost 4 bases and 2 bases, in that order; junction bases with no gene match: 12. CDR3 nucleotide sequence: TGTGCCAGCAGTTCCTCCTCTGCGGGAGGCGCACAAGAGACCCAGTACTTC. This gives the protein CASSSSSAGGAQETQYF. The full variable domain, rest sourced from reference TRBV28 and TRBJ2-5, is DVKVTQSSRYLVKRTGEKVFLECVQDMDHENMFWYRQDPGLGLRLIYFSYDVKMKEKGDIPEGYSVSREKKERFSLILESASTNQTSMYLCASSSSSAGGAQETQYFGPGTRLLVL.

This clonotype was found a few times. The CDR3 DNA sequence: TGTGCCACCAGCAGATGGACAGGGGGCAACACCGGGGAGCTGTTTTTT. It encodes CATSRWTGGNTGELFF. This chain joins TRBV15 and TRBJ2-2; 11 bases are shared with TRBD1. V shed 2 bases, J shed 2 bases, and the junction held 1 base outside the gene matches. Germline V lookup: CDR1 LNHNV, CDR2 YYDKDF (reference sequence). There are 16 residues in the CDR3.

V usage is TRBV18 and J usage is TRBJ1-6; D gene uncertain. Trimming took off 2 bases at V and 5 bases at J, with 10 bases between the two ends. This CDR3 is built from 15 residues. Germline assignment: CDR1 KGHSH and CDR2 LQKENI. The CDR3 DNA sequence: TGTGCCAGCTCACCATATGGACTTAATAATTCACCCCTCCACTTT. This encodes CASSPYGLNNSPLHF.

This clonotype has more than one count but fewer than ten. The V gene is TRBV12-3 or TRBV12-4, the J gene TRBJ2-1, with 11 bases that match TRBD2. The CDR3 has 21 residues. V trimming: 2 bases; J trimming: 0 bases; junction bases outside the gene matches: 15. For the CDR3, the DNA is TGTGCCAGCAGTTTACTTGCTACTAGCGGGAGTCCAATTAGCTCCTACAATGAGCAGTTCTTC. It specifies CASSLLATSGSPISSYNEQFF.